This T cell receptor (beta chain) emerged from a study of blood T cell repertoires in COVID-19. Study background: PBMCs, B-cell-depleted T cells, or T cells provided the cDNA or gDNA that made up the material.

Seattle cases were enrolled at active infection and followed longitudinally. The CDR3 has 14 amino acids. Trimming removed 2 bases from V and 4 bases from J, with 12 bases in between. Per germline, CDR1 SGHNT and CDR2 YYREEE (reference sequence). Profiling relied on immunoSEQ multiplex PCR, and the TCRdb table lists in-frame clones only, not all of them. The sample yields fewer than 80,000 clones, 70% to 85% seen once. The sequenced sample consisted of peripheral blood. The chain uses TRBV5-4 and TRBJ2-5, with a possible D match to TRBD1 (5 bases). The TCR originated in a man aged 45-65 years with COVID-19, enrolled during active disease. Written as DNA, the CDR3 is TGTGCCAGCAGCTTCGGGTCAGGGATAGAGACCCAGTACTTC. It encodes CASSFGSGIETQYF.